These 15 T cell receptor beta chains were sequenced from one sample in a study of liver allograft versus peripheral blood T cells (dated by TCRdb to about 2020). Regarding the complete study: The study compared the T cell receptor repertoires present in transplanted livers with the repertoires present in the peripheral blood of liver transplant recipients.

Instrument used: Illumina MiSeq. The raw public data were reprocessed by TCRdb itself: fastp quality trimming at Q25, MiXCR clonotype calling, in-frame beta chains only. CDR3 protein sequences are deduplicated, and each keeps its most common genes and DNA. In this sample the table shows about 13,000 distinct CDR3 sequences, approximately 20% of which occur a single time. In total, the top ten clones hold roughly 13% of the sample. The source of these receptors is a human patient who had a liver transplant. It is possible that, after a transplant, some T cells come from the graft donor.

This clonotype has a handful of counts. V usage is TRBV28 and J usage is TRBJ1-2; D perhaps matches TRBD1 (5 bases). Germline V lookup: CDR1 MDHEN, CDR2 SYDVKM. Trimming cost V 8 bases and J 3 bases, with 10 bases left between them. This CDR3 region has 12 residues. In DNA form, the CDR3 reads TGTGCCAGCGCCGGGGACTACTATGGCTACACCTTC. This gives the protein CASAGDYYGYTF.

In its sample, this clonotype is medium-sized. V and J are TRBV29-1 and TRBJ1-1, with D possibly matching TRBD1 (6 bases). The V gene's germline CDR1 is SQVTM and CDR2 ANQGSEA. This CDR3 contains 13 residues. V was trimmed by 4 bases and J by 0 bases, leaving 9 bases between them. The CDR3 DNA follows: TGCAGCGTTGGACAGGTAATGAACACTGAAGCTTTCTTT. Its translation: CSVGQVMNTEAFF.

V and J are TRBV28 and TRBJ1-2; D may be TRBD1 (6 bases). The CDR3 is 15 amino acids. CDR1 and CDR2 from the germline V gene are MDHEN and SYDVKM. Trimming stripped 5 bases from V and 6 bases from J, with 19 bases between. CDR3 coding DNA: TGTGCCAGCAGTCCCTCCCTACAGGGAACGCATGGCTACACCTTC. This sequence encodes CASSPSLQGTHGYTF.

By share, this clonotype ranks as medium-sized. The chain couples TRBV9 to TRBJ2-3, with 9 bases that match TRBD2. V shed 2 bases and J 1 base; nucleotides not matched to a gene: 5. This CDR3 region has 16 residues. Germline V gives CDR1 SGDLS, CDR2 YYNGEE. CDR3 nucleotide sequence: TGTGCCAGCAGCGTTCCAGCGGGAGGCCGCACAGATACGCAGTATTTT. It translates to CASSVPAGGRTDTQYF.

This clonotype was seen at least ten times. This chain connects TRBV7-2 to TRBJ1-1; 8 nucleotides match TRBD1. The CDR3 totals 15 residues. Germline values: CDR1 SGHTA, CDR2 FQGNSA. Germline trimming cut 5 bases from V and 6 bases from J; bases unmatched to any gene: 11. This CDR3 reads CASSVRGTGSAEAFF. CDR3 in DNA: TGTGCCAGCAGCGTCCGCGGGACAGGAAGCGCTGAAGCTTTCTTT.

There are a few counts of this clonotype. This chain uses TRBV30 with TRBJ2-2; no firm D call. Germline V gene sequence: CDR1 GTSNPN, CDR2 SVGIG (reference sequence). This CDR3 comprises 14 residues. V lost 3 bases and J lost 0, with 8 bases in between. The CDR3: CAWRRIANTGELFF. The CDR3 bases are TGTGCCTGGAGAAGGATAGCGAACACCGGGGAGCTGTTTTTT.

This clonotype was detected many times. V gene TRBV6-1 combines with J gene TRBJ1-3; TRBD1 matches at 8 bases. CDR1 is MNHNS, CDR2 SASEGT, per germline. CDR3 size: 13 residues. J lost 10 bases, V lost 6 bases, and 8 bases had no gene match. The CDR3 DNA reads as TGTGCCAGCAGCGACTCGGACAGGGCAACCATATATTTT. This codes for CASSDSDRATIYF.

The V gene is TRBV20-1, the J gene TRBJ2-1; a weak D match, TRBD2 (6 bases). V lost 5 bases, J lost 7 bases, and 15 bases lay in between. This CDR3 contains 13 residues. The germline V gene has CDR1 DFQATT and CDR2 SNEGSKA (reference sequence). The CDR3 nucleotides are TGCAGTGCTGCCCCGGGACTTACAAATGAGCAGTTCTTC. This codes for CSAAPGLTNEQFF.

Concerning this clonotype itself: A single base separates this from a much larger clone, so it may be a read error. The genes are TRBV6-5 and TRBJ2-1, with unresolved D. Per germline, CDR1 MNHEY and CDR2 SVGAGI. The CDR3 consists of 16 residues. DNA of the CDR3: TGTGCCAGCACCAGATCGATCTTGAGCTCCTACAAAGAGCAGTTCTTC. As protein: CASTRSILSSYKEQFF.

This clonotype was recorded many times. The CDR3 reads CASSSTPGGYTF. The CDR3 DNA reads TGTGCCAGCAGCTCTACACCGGGGGGCTACACCTTC. The V and J genes are TRBV5-4 and TRBJ1-2, with unresolved D. The CDR3 extends over 12 amino acids. Germline V gene data show CDR1 as SGHNT and CDR2 as YYREEE (reference sequence). The ends were cut back, 3 bases at V and 8 bases at J, with 11 bases in the middle.

V gene TRBV5-4 combines with J gene TRBJ1-5; D ambiguous. This CDR3 region has 13 residues. Per the germline V gene, CDR1 is SGHNT and CDR2 is YYREEE (reference sequence). Trimming removed 3 bases at V and 9 bases at J, with 13 bases between. The DNA for the CDR3 is TGTGCCAGCAGCTCGCCGCCGGCGGGGCCCCAGCATTTT. Protein sequence: CASSSPPAGPQHF.

This clonotype is medium-sized in the sample. In DNA, the CDR3 is TGTGCCAGCAGCTTAGTTCGGATGGCAAACACTGAAGCTTTCTTT. This codes for CASSLVRMANTEAFF. V gene TRBV7-2 combines with J gene TRBJ1-1; no clear D. The CDR3 totals 15 residues. CDR1 SGHTA and CDR2 FQGNSA come from the germline V gene. V dropped 1 base and J dropped 2 bases, with 11 bases sitting between them. Based on the CDR3 plus reference TRBV7-2 and TRBJ1-1, the full variable domain is GAGVSQSPSNKVTEKGKDVELRCDPISGHTALYWYRQSLGQGLEFLIYFQGNSAPDKSGLPSDRFSAERTGGSVSTLTIQRTQQEDSAVYLCASSLVRMANTEAFFGQGTRLTVV.

This clonotype was detected only a few times. The rearrangement links TRBV14 to TRBJ1-2, with 7 bases identical to TRBD1. There are 15 residues in the CDR3. Germline trimming cut 1 base from V and 7 bases from J; bases unmatched to any gene: 9. CDR1 is SGHDN and CDR2 is FVKESK in the germline V gene. CDR3 in amino acids: CASSQALTGASGYTF. CDR3 sequence (DNA): TGTGCCAGCAGCCAAGCCTTAACAGGGGCGTCTGGCTACACCTTC.

This clonotype occurred many times. This chain joins TRBV5-6 and TRBJ2-7; no clear D gene. This CDR3 spans 13 amino acids. CDR1 and CDR2 from the germline V gene are SGHDT and YYEEEE. V lost 0 bases and J 3 bases, leaving 7 bases between the germline ends. CDR3 bases: TGTGCCAGCAGCTTGGGTCTGGTCTACGAGCAGTACTTC. It codes for CASSLGLVYEQYF.

Of note for this clonotype: A much larger clone sits a single nucleotide away, making a read error possible. This rearrangement joins TRBV27 to TRBJ1-6; perhaps TRBD1 as D (5 bases). CDR1 is MNHEY and CDR2 is SMNVEV in the germline V gene (reference sequence). The CDR3 is 13 amino acids. Here the CDR3 DNA reads TGTACCAGCAAGTGGGGGGATAATTCACCCCTCCACTTT. It translates to CTSKWGDNSPLHF.